This entry features one T cell receptor beta chain sequence. Its specificity is unknown. Via MiXCR, TCRdb re-called the reads, giving one row per CDR3 protein. Altogether 300,000 or so distinct CDR3 sequences are present, roughly 25% being singletons, with the ten largest covering about an eighth. V lost 0 bases and J 10 bases, leaving 21 bases between the germline ends. This CDR3 comprises 16 residues. Germline V gene data show CDR1 as SGHNT and CDR2 as YYREEE (reference sequence). These data are taken from a study of T cell repertoires in cytomegalovirus infection. This chain joins TRBV5-4 and TRBJ2-3; D is possibly TRBD2 (6 bases). The source was cultured PBMCs, collected from culture after CMV antigen stimulation. This receptor was obtained from a human donor in good health (CMV status not recorded). Some clones in this sample may be carry-over from other donors' samples. The CDR3: CASSLVRVSGTRSQYF. The CDR3 nucleotides are TGTGCCAGCAGCTTGGTCCGGGTTAGCGGCACCCGGTCGCAGTATTTT.